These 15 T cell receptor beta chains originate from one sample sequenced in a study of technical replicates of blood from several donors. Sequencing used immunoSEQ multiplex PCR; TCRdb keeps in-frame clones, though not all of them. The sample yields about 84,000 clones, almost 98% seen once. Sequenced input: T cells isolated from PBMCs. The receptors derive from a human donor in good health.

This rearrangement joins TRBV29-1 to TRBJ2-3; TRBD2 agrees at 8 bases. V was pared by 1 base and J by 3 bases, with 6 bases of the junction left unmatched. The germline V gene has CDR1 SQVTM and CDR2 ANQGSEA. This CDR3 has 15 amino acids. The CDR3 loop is CSVEGGTSFTDTQYF. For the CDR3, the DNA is TGCAGCGTTGAAGGGGGGACTAGTTTTACAGATACGCAGTATTTT.

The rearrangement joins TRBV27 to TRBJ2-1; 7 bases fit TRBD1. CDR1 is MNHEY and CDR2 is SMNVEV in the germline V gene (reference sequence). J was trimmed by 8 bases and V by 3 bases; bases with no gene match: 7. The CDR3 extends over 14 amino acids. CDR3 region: CASSFGTETYEQFF. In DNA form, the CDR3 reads TGTGCCAGCAGTTTCGGGACAGAGACTTATGAGCAGTTCTTC.

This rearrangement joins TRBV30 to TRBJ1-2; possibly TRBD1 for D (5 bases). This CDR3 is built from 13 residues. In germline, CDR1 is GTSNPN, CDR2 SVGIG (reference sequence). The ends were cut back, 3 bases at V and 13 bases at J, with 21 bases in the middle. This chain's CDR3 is CAWRSRTGHHSTF. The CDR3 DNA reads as TGTGCCTGGAGAAGTCGAACAGGTCATCATTCCACCTTC. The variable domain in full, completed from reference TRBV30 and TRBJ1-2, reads SQTIHQWPATLVQPVGSPLSLECTVEGTSNPNLYWYRQAAGRGLQLLFYSVGIGQISSEVPQNLSASRPQDRQFILSSKKLLLSDSGFYLCAWRSRTGHHSTFGSGTRLTVV.

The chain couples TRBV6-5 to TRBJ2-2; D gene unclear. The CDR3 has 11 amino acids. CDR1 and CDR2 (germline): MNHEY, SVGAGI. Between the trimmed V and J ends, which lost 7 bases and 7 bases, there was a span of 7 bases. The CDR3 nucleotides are TGTGCCAGCACCACCGGCGGGGAGCTGTTTTTT. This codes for CASTTGGELFF.

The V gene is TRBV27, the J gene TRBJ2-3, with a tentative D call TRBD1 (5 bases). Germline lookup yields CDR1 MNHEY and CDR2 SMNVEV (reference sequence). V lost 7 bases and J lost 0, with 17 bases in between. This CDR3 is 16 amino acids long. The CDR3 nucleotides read TGTGCCAGCAAGGGGCCCAGGGCTACTAGCACAGATACGCAGTATTTT. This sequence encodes CASKGPRATSTDTQYF.

CDR3 nucleotide sequence: TGTGCCAGCAGCCAAGGGCACCGGGGGGACACTGAAGCTTTCTTT. Its translation: CASSQGHRGDTEAFF. This rearrangement joins TRBV14 to TRBJ1-1, with D possibly TRBD1 on 5 matching bases. V was shortened by 1 base and J by 3 bases, with 12 bases between the two germline ends. Germline V gene lookup returns CDR1 SGHDN and CDR2 FVKESK. The CDR3 has 15 amino acids.

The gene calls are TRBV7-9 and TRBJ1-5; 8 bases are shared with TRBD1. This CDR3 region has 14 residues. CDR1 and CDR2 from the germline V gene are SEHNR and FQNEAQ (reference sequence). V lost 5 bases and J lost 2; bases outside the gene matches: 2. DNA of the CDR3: TGTGCCAGCAGCCTGGGACAGGGCAATCAGCCCCAGCATTTT. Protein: CASSLGQGNQPQHF.

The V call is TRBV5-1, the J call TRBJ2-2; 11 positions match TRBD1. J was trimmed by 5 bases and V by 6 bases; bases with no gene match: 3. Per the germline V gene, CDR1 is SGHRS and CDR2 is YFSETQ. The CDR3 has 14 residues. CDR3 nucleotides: TGCGCCAGCACGGACAGGGGGCTTACCGGGGAGCTGTTTTTT. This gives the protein CASTDRGLTGELFF.

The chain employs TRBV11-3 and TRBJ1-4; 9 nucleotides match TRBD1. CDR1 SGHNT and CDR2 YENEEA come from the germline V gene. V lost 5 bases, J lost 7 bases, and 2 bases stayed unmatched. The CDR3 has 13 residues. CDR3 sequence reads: CASSKDRGEKLFF. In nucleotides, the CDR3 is TGTGCCAGCAGCAAGGACAGGGGTGAAAAACTGTTTTTT. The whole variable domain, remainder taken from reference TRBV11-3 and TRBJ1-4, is EAGVVQSPRYKIIEKKQPVAFWCNPISGHNTLYWYLQNLGQGPELLIRYENEEAVDDSQLPKDRFSAERLKGVDSTLKIQPAELGDSAVYLCASSKDRGEKLFFGSGTQLSVL.

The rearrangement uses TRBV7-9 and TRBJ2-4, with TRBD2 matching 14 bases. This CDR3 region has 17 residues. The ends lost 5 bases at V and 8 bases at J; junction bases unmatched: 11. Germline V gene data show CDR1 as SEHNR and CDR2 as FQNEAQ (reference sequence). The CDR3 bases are TGTGCCAGCAGCCCGGCCGGGACTAGCGGGAGTGAGGACATTCAGTACTTC. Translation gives CASSPAGTSGSEDIQYF.

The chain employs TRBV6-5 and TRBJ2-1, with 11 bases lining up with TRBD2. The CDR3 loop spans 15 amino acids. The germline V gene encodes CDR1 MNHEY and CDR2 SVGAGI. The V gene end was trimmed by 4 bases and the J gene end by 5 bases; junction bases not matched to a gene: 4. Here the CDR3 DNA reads TGTGCCAGCAGTTCACTAGCGGGAGCGAACAATGAGCAGTTCTTC. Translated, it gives CASSSLAGANNEQFF.

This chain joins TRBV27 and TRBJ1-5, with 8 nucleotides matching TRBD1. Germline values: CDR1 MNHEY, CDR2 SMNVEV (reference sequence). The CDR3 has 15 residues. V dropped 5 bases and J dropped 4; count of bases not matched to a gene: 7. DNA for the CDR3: TGTGCCAGCAGTAACAGGGGGACTGCTAATCAGCCCCAGCATTTT. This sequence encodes CASSNRGTANQPQHF.

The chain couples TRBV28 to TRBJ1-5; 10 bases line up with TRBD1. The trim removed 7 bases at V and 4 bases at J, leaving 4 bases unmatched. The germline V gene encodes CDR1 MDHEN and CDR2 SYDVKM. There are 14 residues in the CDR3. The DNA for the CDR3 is TGTGCCAGCACCGGGACAGGGGAGAATCAGCCCCAGCATTTT. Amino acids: CASTGTGENQPQHF.

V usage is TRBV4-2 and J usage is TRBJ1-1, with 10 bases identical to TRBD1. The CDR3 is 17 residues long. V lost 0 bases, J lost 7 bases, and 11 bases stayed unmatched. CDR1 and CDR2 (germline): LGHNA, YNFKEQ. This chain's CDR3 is CASSQERRRDRGYEAFF. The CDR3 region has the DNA TGTGCCAGCAGCCAAGAAAGAAGGCGGGACAGGGGCTATGAAGCTTTCTTT.

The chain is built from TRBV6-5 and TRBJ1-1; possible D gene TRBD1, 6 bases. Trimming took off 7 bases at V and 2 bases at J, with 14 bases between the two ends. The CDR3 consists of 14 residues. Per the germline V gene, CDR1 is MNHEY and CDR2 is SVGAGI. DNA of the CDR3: TGTGCCAGCACCTCCCGGACAGCAAACACTGAAGCTTTCTTT. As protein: CASTSRTANTEAFF.